This T cell receptor (beta chain) was identified during a study of patients and donors after allogeneic stem cell transplantation. TCRdb re-called the RT-PCR reads with MiXCR, one entry per CDR3 protein. The table shows 70,000 to 100,000 distinct CDR3 sequences, with around 5% occurring only once. This clonotype occurred many times. The CDR3 runs to 15 residues. Germline CDR1 is DFQATT and CDR2 is SNEGSKA (reference sequence). Trimming cost V 2 bases and J 0 bases, with 12 bases left between them. This sequence was found in a human donor who was either an allogeneic HSCT recipient or a stem cell or donor lymphocyte infusion donor (not recorded which). It is not recorded whose cells these are; they may come from a transplant donor. This chain connects TRBV20-1 to TRBJ2-3; no firm D call. Sequenced sample: blood, either unsorted or a sorted T cell fraction (not recorded which). CDR3 DNA sequence: TGCAGTGCTAGATCGGCGGCGAGAAGCACAGATACGCAGTATTTT. This translates into CSARSAARSTDTQYF.